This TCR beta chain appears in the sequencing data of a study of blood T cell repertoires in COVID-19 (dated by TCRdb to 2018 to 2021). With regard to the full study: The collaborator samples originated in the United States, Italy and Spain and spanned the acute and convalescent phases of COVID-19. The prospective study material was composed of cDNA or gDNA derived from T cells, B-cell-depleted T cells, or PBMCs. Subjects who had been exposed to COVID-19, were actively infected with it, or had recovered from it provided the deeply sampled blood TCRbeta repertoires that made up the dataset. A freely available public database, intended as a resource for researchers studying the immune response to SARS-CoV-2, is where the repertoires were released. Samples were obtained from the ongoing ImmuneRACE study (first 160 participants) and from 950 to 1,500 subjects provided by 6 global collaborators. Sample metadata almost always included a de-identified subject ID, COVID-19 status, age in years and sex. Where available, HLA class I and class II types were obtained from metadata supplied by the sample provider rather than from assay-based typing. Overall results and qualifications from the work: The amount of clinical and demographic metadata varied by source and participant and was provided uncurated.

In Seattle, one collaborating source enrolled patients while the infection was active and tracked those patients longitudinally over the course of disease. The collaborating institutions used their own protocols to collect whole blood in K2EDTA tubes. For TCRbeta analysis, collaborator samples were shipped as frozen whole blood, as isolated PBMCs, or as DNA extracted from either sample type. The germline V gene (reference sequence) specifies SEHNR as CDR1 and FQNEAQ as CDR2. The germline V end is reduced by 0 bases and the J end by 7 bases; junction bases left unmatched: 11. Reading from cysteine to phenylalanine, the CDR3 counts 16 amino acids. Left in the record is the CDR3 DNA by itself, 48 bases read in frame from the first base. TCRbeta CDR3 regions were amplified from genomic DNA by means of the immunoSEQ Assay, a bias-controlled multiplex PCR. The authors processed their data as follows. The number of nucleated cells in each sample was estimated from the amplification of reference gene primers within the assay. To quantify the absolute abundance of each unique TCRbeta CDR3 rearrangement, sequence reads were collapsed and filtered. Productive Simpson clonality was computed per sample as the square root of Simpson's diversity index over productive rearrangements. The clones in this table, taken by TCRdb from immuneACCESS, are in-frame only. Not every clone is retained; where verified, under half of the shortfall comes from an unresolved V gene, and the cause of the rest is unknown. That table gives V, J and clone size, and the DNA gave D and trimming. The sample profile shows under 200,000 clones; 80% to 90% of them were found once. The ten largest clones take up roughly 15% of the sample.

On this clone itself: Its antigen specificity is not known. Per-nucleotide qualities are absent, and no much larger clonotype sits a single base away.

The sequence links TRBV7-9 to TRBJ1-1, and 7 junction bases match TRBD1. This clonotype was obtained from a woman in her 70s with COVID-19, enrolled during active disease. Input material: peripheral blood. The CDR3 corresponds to CASSLASRGQEVEAFF. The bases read TGTGCCAGCAGCTTAGCGTCGAGGGGGCAGGAGGTTGAAGCTTTCTTT.